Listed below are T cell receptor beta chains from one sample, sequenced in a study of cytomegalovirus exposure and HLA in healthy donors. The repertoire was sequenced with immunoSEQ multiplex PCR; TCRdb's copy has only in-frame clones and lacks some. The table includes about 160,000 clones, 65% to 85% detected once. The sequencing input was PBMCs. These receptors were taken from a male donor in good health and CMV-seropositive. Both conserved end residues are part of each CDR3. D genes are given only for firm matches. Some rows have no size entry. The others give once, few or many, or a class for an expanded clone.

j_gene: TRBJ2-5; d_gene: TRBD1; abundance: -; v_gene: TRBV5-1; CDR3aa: CASTRQGVETQYF; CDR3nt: TGCGCCAGCACACGACAGGGGGTCGAGACCCAGTACTTC
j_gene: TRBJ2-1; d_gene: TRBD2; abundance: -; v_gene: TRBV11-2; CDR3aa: CASSSQLSGRYNEQFF; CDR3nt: TGTGCCAGCAGCTCCCAACTAAGCGGGAGGTACAATGAGCAGTTCTTC
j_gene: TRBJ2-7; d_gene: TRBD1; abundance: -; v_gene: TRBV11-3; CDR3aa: CASSLDRGFGSYEQYF; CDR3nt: TGTGCCAGCAGTCTGGACAGGGGTTTCGGCTCCTACGAGCAGTACTTC
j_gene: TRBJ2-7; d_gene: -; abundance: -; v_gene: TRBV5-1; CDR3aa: CASSSTTRYRTTYEQYF; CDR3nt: TGCGCCAGCAGCTCGACAACCCGGTACAGGACAACCTACGAGCAGTACTTC
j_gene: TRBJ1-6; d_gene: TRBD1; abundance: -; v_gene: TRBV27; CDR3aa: CASSLSDRENSPLHF; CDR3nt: TGTGCCAGCAGTTTATCAGACAGGGAGAATTCACCCCTCCACTTT
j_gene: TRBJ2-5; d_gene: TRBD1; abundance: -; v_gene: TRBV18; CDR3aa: CASSPTGTQETQYF; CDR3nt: TGTGCCAGCTCACCGACAGGGACCCAAGAGACCCAGTACTTC
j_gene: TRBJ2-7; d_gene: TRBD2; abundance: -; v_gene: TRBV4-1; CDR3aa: CASSQETSGRVYEQYF; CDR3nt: TGCGCCAGCAGCCAAGAAACTAGCGGGAGGGTCTACGAGCAGTACTTC
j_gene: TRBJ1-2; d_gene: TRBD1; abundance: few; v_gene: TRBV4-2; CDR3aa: CASSQGQGGGYTF; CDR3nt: TGTGCCAGCAGCCAAGGACAGGGTGGTGGCTACACCTTC
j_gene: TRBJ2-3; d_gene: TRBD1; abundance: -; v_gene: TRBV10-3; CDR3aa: CAISEMTGGRTDTQYF; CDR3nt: TGTGCCATCAGTGAGATGACAGGGGGGCGCACAGATACGCAGTATTTT
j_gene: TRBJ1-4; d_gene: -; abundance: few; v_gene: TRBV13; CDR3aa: CASSSKTTGATNEKLFF; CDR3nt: TGTGCCAGCAGCTCGAAGACCACAGGCGCAACTAATGAAAAACTGTTTTTT
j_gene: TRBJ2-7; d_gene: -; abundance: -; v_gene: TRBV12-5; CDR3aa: CASGPGTELEQYF; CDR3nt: TGTGCTAGTGGTCCTGGGACTGAGCTCGAGCAGTACTTC
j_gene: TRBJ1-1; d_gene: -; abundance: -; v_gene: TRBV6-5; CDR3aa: CASSYGRNTEAFF; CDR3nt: TGTGCCAGCAGTTACGGCCGGAACACTGAAGCTTTCTTT
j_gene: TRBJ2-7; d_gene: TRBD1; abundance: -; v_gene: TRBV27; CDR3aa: CASSSFPGTGPYEQYF; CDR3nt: TGTGCCAGCAGTTCGTTCCCCGGGACAGGGCCTTACGAGCAGTACTTC